These 31 T cell receptor beta chains were all obtained from the same sample, sequenced in a study of OX40 agonist ivuxolimab in advanced cancers. Repertoires were generated with immunoSEQ multiplex PCR, while TCRdb's copy carries only in-frame clones and drops some. The profile shows about 18,000 clones, 80% to 95% of them singletons. This specimen was CD4+ or CD8+ T cells sorted from blood, taken in a trial of the OX40 agonist ivuxolimab. The source is an adult with an advanced solid tumor such as melanoma, head and neck, liver or kidney cancer.

In its sample, this clone was seen once. This chain's CDR3 is CASSATRDRGQTNEKLFF. The CDR3, as DNA: TGTGCCAGCAGCGCCACCCGGGACAGGGGGCAAACTAATGAAAAACTGTTTTTT. V and J are TRBV7-9 and TRBJ1-4, with TRBD1 identical over 12 bases. The CDR3 loop spans 18 amino acids. V shed 5 bases, J shed 1 base, and the junction held 8 bases outside the gene matches. Germline V gives CDR1 SEHNR, CDR2 FQNEAQ (reference sequence).

The chain couples TRBV6-4 to TRBJ2-7; 8 bases are a match to TRBD2. The V gene end was trimmed by 5 bases and the J gene end by 0 bases; junction bases not matched to a gene: 3. The CDR3 is 14 amino acids. CDR1 is MRHNA and CDR2 is SNTAGT in the germline V gene. CDR3 bases: TGTGCCAGCAGTCCGACTAGCGACTCCTACGAGCAGTACTTC. Amino acids: CASSPTSDSYEQYF.

The V call is TRBV6-4, the J call TRBJ2-1; no clear D. CDR1 MRHNA and CDR2 SNTAGT come from the germline V gene. The CDR3 runs 12 residues. V was cut by 3 bases and J by 10 bases, with 10 bases left in between. As DNA, the CDR3 is TGTGCCAGCAGTGAAGAGGCTCTCGAGCAGTTCTTC. Protein sequence: CASSEEALEQFF.

V is TRBV19 and J is TRBJ2-6; D unresolved. Trimming took off 3 bases at V and 0 bases at J, with 6 bases between the two ends. This CDR3 spans 15 amino acids. Germline V gene sequence: CDR1 LNHDA, CDR2 SQIVND (reference sequence). Here the CDR3 reads CASSIGSSGANVLTF. The CDR3 region has the DNA TGTGCCAGTAGTATTGGAAGCTCTGGGGCCAACGTCCTGACTTTC.

This clone occurred once. V usage is TRBV6-5 and J usage is TRBJ2-5; 11 bases are a match to TRBD2. V lost 5 bases, J lost 3 bases, and 2 bases stayed unmatched. This CDR3 has 14 amino acids. CDR1 is MNHEY, CDR2 SVGAGI, per germline. CDR3 in amino acids: CASSVLAGEETQYF. The CDR3 DNA sequence: TGTGCCAGCAGTGTACTAGCGGGAGAAGAGACCCAGTACTTC.

This sequence joins TRBV4-2 and TRBJ2-1; TRBD2 aligns across 7 bases. From germline, CDR1 is LGHNA and CDR2 YNFKEQ. The CDR3 consists of 16 residues. Unmatched junction bases numbered 4, after V lost 2 bases and J lost 0 bases. DNA of the CDR3: TGTGCCAGCAGCCAACAGCGGGGAAGCTCCTACAATGAGCAGTTCTTC. The encoded protein is CASSQQRGSSYNEQFF.

The V call is TRBV2, the J call TRBJ2-7; TRBD1 is a possible D gene (6 bases). The CDR3 is made up of 13 amino acids. V was trimmed by 7 bases and J by 0 bases, leaving 10 bases between them. CDR1 is SNHLY, CDR2 FYNNEI, per germline. The CDR3 loop is CASTGGISYEQYF. The CDR3 nucleotides are TGTGCCAGCACTGGGGGCATCTCCTACGAGCAGTACTTC.

This chain joins TRBV18 and TRBJ1-1; D might be TRBD1 (5 bases). Germline CDR1 and CDR2: KGHSH and LQKENI. Trimming cost V 0 bases and J 7 bases, with 12 bases left between them. There are 14 residues in the CDR3. This chain's CDR3 is CASSPPGGAVEAFF. The CDR3 bases are TGTGCCAGCTCACCACCGGGAGGGGCCGTTGAAGCTTTCTTT.

This chain joins TRBV5-1 and TRBJ1-2; tentatively, D is TRBD1 (5 bases). The germline V gene encodes CDR1 SGHRS and CDR2 YFSETQ. The CDR3 contains 12 residues. V lost 1 base and J 8 bases, leaving 9 bases between the germline ends. CDR3 in amino acids: CASSLFQGGYTF. CDR3 DNA: TGCGCCAGCAGCTTGTTTCAGGGAGGCTACACCTTC.

The chain is built from TRBV28 and TRBJ1-2; 11 bases line up with TRBD1. CDR3 length equals 14 residues. The V gene end was trimmed by 8 bases and the J gene end by 6 bases; junction bases not matched to a gene: 8. Germline loops: CDR1 MDHEN, CDR2 SYDVKM. CDR3 bases: TGTGCCAGCCAGAGTGGGACAGGGGGAGATGGCTACACCTTC. Amino acids: CASQSGTGGDGYTF.

V and J are TRBV5-5 and TRBJ2-1; the match to TRBD2 covers 11 bases. The CDR3 loop spans 15 amino acids. Germline lookup yields CDR1 SGHKS and CDR2 YYEKEE (reference sequence). V lost 4 bases to trimming and J lost 8 bases; unmatched junction nucleotides: 8. CDR3 DNA: TGTGCCAGCAGCCCCCTTACTAGCGGGAGCGATGAGCAGTTCTTC. Its translation: CASSPLTSGSDEQFF.

The chain joins TRBV6-6 to TRBJ2-7, with D possibly matching TRBD2 (6 bases). This CDR3 spans 13 amino acids. CDR1 and CDR2 (germline): MNHNY, SVGAGI (reference sequence). V lost 5 bases and J 2 bases, leaving 10 bases between the germline ends. CDR3 sequence: CASSPRLAYEQYF. CDR3 nucleotide sequence: TGTGCCAGCAGTCCCAGACTAGCCTACGAGCAGTACTTC.

The chain combines TRBV7-2 with TRBJ1-1; no clear D. This CDR3 region has 12 residues. Per the germline V gene, CDR1 is SGHTA and CDR2 is FQGNSA. V was cut by 2 bases and J by 4 bases, with 5 bases left in between. CDR3 nucleotide sequence: TGTGCCAGCAGCTTAAGGACCACTGAAGCTTTCTTT. Amino acids: CASSLRTTEAFF.

The chain has TRBV4-3 and TRBJ2-1; D unresolved. This CDR3 region has 15 residues. CDR1 is LGHNA, CDR2 YSLEER, per germline. V was clipped by 0 bases and J by 8 bases, with 14 bases between them. DNA of the CDR3: TGCGCCAGCAGCCAAGATTGGCCCAGTGACGATGAGCAGTTCTTC. The encoded protein is CASSQDWPSDDEQFF.

The V call is TRBV4-2, the J call TRBJ1-1; tentative D call: TRBD1 (6 bases). CDR3 length: 15 amino acids. Germline assignment: CDR1 LGHNA and CDR2 YNFKEQ. The V end was cut by 3 bases, the J end by 4 bases, with 15 bases between. The CDR3 reads CASSHPGDGTTEAFF. CDR3 nucleotide sequence: TGTGCCAGCAGCCACCCAGGGGACGGGACCACTGAAGCTTTCTTT.

This chain links TRBV4-1 with TRBJ2-5; D is undetermined. Trimming shortened V by 1 base and J by 11 bases, and 8 bases separated the two germline ends. The CDR3 is made up of 11 amino acids. Germline CDR1 and CDR2: MGHRA and YSYEKL. CDR3 region: CASSQGFEQYF. CDR3 nucleotides: TGCGCCAGCAGCCAAGGATTTGAGCAGTACTTC.

The V and J genes are TRBV6-6 and TRBJ1-2; TRBD1 aligns across 7 bases. CDR1 and CDR2 from the germline V gene are MNHNY and SVGAGI (reference sequence). CDR3 size: 16 residues. The junction had 8 bases not matched to a gene; V was cut back by 2 bases and J by 2 bases. This chain's CDR3 is CASSYIRTGDNYGYTF. CDR3 DNA sequence: TGTGCCAGCAGTTACATTAGGACAGGCGACAACTATGGCTACACCTTC.

The CDR3 loop is CAISASGTEETQYF. The DNA for the CDR3 is TGTGCCATCAGTGCATCCGGGACAGAAGAGACCCAGTACTTC. The chain combines TRBV10-3 with TRBJ2-5; TRBD1 agrees at 7 bases. Per the germline V gene, CDR1 is ENHRY and CDR2 is SYGVKD. V was clipped by 4 bases and J by 3 bases; unmatched bases: 5. CDR3 length: 14 residues.

V gene TRBV18 combines with J gene TRBJ2-1, with 13 bases that match TRBD2. The V and J ends lost 4 bases and 8 bases, in that order; junction bases with no gene match: 2. Germline V gives CDR1 KGHSH, CDR2 LQKENI. The CDR3 is 14 residues long. This CDR3 reads CASSLGLAGDEQFF. CDR3 DNA: TGTGCCAGCTCACTCGGACTAGCGGGAGATGAGCAGTTCTTC.

This chain links TRBV27 with TRBJ2-1; 10 bases map to TRBD2. The junction had 4 bases not matched to a gene; V was cut back by 4 bases and J by 4 bases. Germline V gives CDR1 MNHEY, CDR2 SMNVEV (reference sequence). CDR3 size: 15 residues. The CDR3 DNA is TGTGCCAGCAGTTCGGGACTAGCGCAGTACAATGAGCAGTTCTTC. It yields the protein CASSSGLAQYNEQFF.

The chain joins TRBV4-3 to TRBJ2-7, with a weak D call TRBD2 (5 bases). This CDR3 has 14 residues. Germline V gives CDR1 LGHNA, CDR2 YSLEER. V gave up 2 bases and J gave up 0 bases, with 8 bases separating them. The CDR3: CASSQTRGSYEQYF. The CDR3 DNA reads as TGCGCCAGCAGCCAAACCCGGGGCTCCTACGAGCAGTACTTC.

This chain links TRBV27 with TRBJ2-7, with 15 bases identical to TRBD2. This CDR3 is 16 amino acids long. The germline CDR1 and CDR2 sequences are MNHEY and SMNVEV (reference sequence). Trimming took 6 bases from V and 6 from J; bases not matched to a gene: 9. In DNA form, the CDR3 reads TGTGCCAGCAGCCAAGGGACTAGCGGGAGGATCCCCGAGCAGTACTTC. As protein: CASSQGTSGRIPEQYF.

The rearrangement joins TRBV11-2 to TRBJ2-1; 12 nucleotides align to TRBD2. Trimming at V came to 1 base and at J to 3 bases, leaving 7 bases not matched to a gene. The CDR3 has 18 amino acids. Germline CDR1 and CDR2: SGHAT and FQNNGV. In DNA form, the CDR3 reads TGTGCCAGCAGCTTAGTGAGGCGACTAGCGGGAGACTACAATGAGCAGTTCTTC. Protein product: CASSLVRRLAGDYNEQFF.

The gene calls are TRBV7-9 and TRBJ2-7; perhaps TRBD2 as D (5 bases). The germline V and J ends were trimmed by 4 bases and 0 bases, with 7 bases remaining between them. The CDR3 sequence is 13 residues long. Germline V gives CDR1 SEHNR, CDR2 FQNEAQ (reference sequence). The CDR3 sequence: CASSSGISYEQYF. CDR3 sequence (DNA): TGTGCCAGCAGCTCCGGGATCTCCTACGAGCAGTACTTC.

The CDR3 here is CASSLTGETDTQYF. The CDR3 nucleotides read TGTGCCAGCAGCCTCACAGGGGAAACAGATACGCAGTATTTT. This sequence joins TRBV11-2 and TRBJ2-3, with TRBD1 matching 7 bases. This CDR3 is built from 14 residues. Germline V CDR1 and CDR2: SGHAT, FQNNGV. The junction had 5 bases not matched to a gene; V was cut back by 5 bases and J by 3 bases.

The chain uses TRBV7-6 and TRBJ2-3; 12 bases fit TRBD2. There are 15 residues in the CDR3. From germline, CDR1 is SGHVS and CDR2 FNYEAQ. The junction had 5 bases not matched to a gene; V was cut back by 6 bases and J by 4 bases. In nucleotides, the CDR3 is TGTGCCAGCAGGCCGGGACTAGCGGGCGCAGATACGCAGTATTTT. This codes for CASRPGLAGADTQYF.

The J gene is TRBJ2-7, the V gene TRBV4-3; D is possibly TRBD1 (5 bases). Germline CDR1 reads LGHNA; CDR2 reads YSLEER. The CDR3 has 14 amino acids. Deletions cut 1 base from V and 5 bases from J, with 12 bases between. CDR3 DNA: TGCGCCAGCAGCCAAGGGGGCCCCTGGGACGAGCAGTACTTC. Encoded protein: CASSQGGPWDEQYF.

The chain links TRBV7-2 to TRBJ2-7; perhaps D is TRBD1 or TRBD2 (5 bases each). This CDR3 is built from 14 residues. Trimming stripped 5 bases from V and 0 bases from J, with 11 bases between. The germline V gene has CDR1 SGHTA and CDR2 FQGNSA. The CDR3 bases are TGTGCCAGCAGCGCCGGGACGGGCTCCTACGAGCAGTACTTC. Translated: CASSAGTGSYEQYF.

As regards this clone: Other DNA sequences within the sample encode an identical CDR3. This chain links TRBV30 with TRBJ1-2; D is possibly TRBD1 (5 bases). The V and J ends lost 4 bases and 8 bases respectively, with 11 bases between them. This CDR3 spans 11 amino acids. Germline V lookup: CDR1 GTSNPN, CDR2 SVGIG (reference sequence). The CDR3 protein is CAWMRGGGYTF. Here the CDR3 DNA reads TGTGCCTGGATGAGGGGAGGAGGCTACACCTTC.

The chain combines TRBV27 with TRBJ2-7, with a weak D call TRBD2 (5 bases). The CDR3 is 11 residues long. Trimming removed 7 bases at V and 5 bases at J, with 9 bases between. The germline V gene has CDR1 MNHEY and CDR2 SMNVEV (reference sequence). The CDR3 loop is CASIGADEQYF. CDR3 nucleotide sequence: TGTGCCAGCATAGGAGCGGACGAGCAGTACTTC.

The chain uses TRBV4-3 and TRBJ1-1; D remains unclear. CDR3 length equals 13 residues. Deletions cut 6 bases from V and 2 bases from J, with 10 bases between. Germline-derived CDR1 and CDR2 are LGHNA and YSLEER. CDR3: CASSLHQNTEAFF. In DNA form, the CDR3 reads TGCGCCAGCAGTCTACACCAAAACACTGAAGCTTTCTTT.